These 28 T cell receptor beta chains came from one sample sequenced in a study of cytomegalovirus exposure and HLA in healthy donors. Only in-frame clones appear in the TCRdb table, and some are missing; sequencing was by immunoSEQ multiplex PCR. The table shows more than 55,000 clones, with 90% to 97% occurring only once. Material: PBMCs. The receptors were gathered from a man between 18 and 35 years old in good health and CMV-seronegative.

The CDR3, as DNA: TGTGCCAGTAGTATCCAGGGGTCACTTTACAATGAGCAGTTCTTC. This sequence encodes CASSIQGSLYNEQFF. The rearrangement uses TRBV19 and TRBJ2-1; D possibly corresponds to TRBD1 (6 bases). The V and J ends lost 3 bases and 4 bases respectively, with 13 bases between them. CDR3 length: 15 amino acids. Per the germline V gene, CDR1 is LNHDA and CDR2 is SQIVND (reference sequence).

This clone was picked up one time. Its ends do not fully match the called genes, so a read error is possible. The chain recombines TRBV10-3 with TRBJ2-2; 9 bases map to TRBD1. Germline CDR1 is ENHRY and CDR2 is SYGVKD. CDR3 size: 14 residues. CDR3 sequence: CATSGTGWTGELFF. The CDR3 DNA follows: TGTGCCACCAGTGGGACAGGGTGGACCGGGGAGCTGTTTTTT.

The chain recombines TRBV27 with TRBJ1-1, with a tentative D call TRBD1 (5 bases). CDR1 MNHEY and CDR2 SMNVEV come from the germline V gene (reference sequence). The CDR3 consists of 19 residues. V lost 1 base, J lost 5 bases, and 26 bases lay in between. For the CDR3, the DNA is TGTGCCAGCAGTTTATTTCAGTCTTTGGGGGAGGTCGAAGGAACTGAAGCTTTCTTT. It yields the protein CASSLFQSLGEVEGTEAFF.

This chain links TRBV7-2 with TRBJ2-5; D uncertain. The CDR3 loop spans 13 amino acids. The germline V gene encodes CDR1 SGHTA and CDR2 FQGNSA. V lost 2 bases to trimming and J lost 2 bases, with 6 bases between them. The CDR3 loop reads CASSLLRQETQYF. The CDR3 nucleotides read TGTGCCAGCAGCTTACTGAGACAAGAGACCCAGTACTTC.

The genes are TRBV7-3 and TRBJ2-7, with TRBD2 matching over 7 bases. Germline V gives CDR1 SGHTA, CDR2 FQGTGA. The CDR3 length is 19 residues. V lost 5 bases and J lost 4; bases outside the gene matches: 23. The chain's CDR3 is CASSDQALRDYFLTYEQYF. DNA for the CDR3: TGTGCCAGCAGCGATCAAGCCCTCCGGGACTACTTTCTCACATACGAGCAGTACTTC.

This chain joins TRBV11-1 and TRBJ2-2; unclear D gene. Germline loops: CDR1 SGHAT, CDR2 FQDESV (reference sequence). V was clipped by 6 bases and J by 2 bases, with 10 bases between them. CDR3 length: 14 residues. CDR3 loop: CASRDSVNTGELFF. The CDR3 bases are TGTGCCAGCAGAGATAGTGTAAACACCGGGGAGCTGTTTTTT.

The chain couples TRBV27 to TRBJ2-2; 8 bases agree with TRBD2. Germline V gene lookup returns CDR1 MNHEY and CDR2 SMNVEV (reference sequence). CDR3 length: 15 residues. The V and J ends lost 6 bases and 7 bases, in that order; junction bases with no gene match: 10. Here the CDR3 reads CASRTLGLVDGELFF. The DNA for the CDR3 is TGTGCCAGCAGAACCCTGGGACTAGTGGACGGGGAGCTGTTTTTT.

V gene TRBV27 combines with J gene TRBJ2-7, with a weak D call TRBD1 (6 bases). V lost 4 bases to trimming and J lost 5 bases, with 30 bases between them. The germline V gene encodes CDR1 MNHEY and CDR2 SMNVEV (reference sequence). The CDR3 is 19 residues long. The CDR3 coding sequence is TGTGCCAGCAGTTATTGGGGGCTTGGACAAATCATTGGAAGGGACGAGCAGTACTTC. It encodes CASSYWGLGQIIGRDEQYF.

The chain employs TRBV11-3 and TRBJ2-5, with 8 bases lining up with TRBD2. With 4 bases clipped from V and 4 bases from J, the junction kept 8 bases outside the gene matches. This CDR3 spans 15 amino acids. The germline V gene has CDR1 SGHNT and CDR2 YENEEA. The CDR3 is CASSSGLADRETQYF. CDR3 DNA: TGTGCCAGCAGCTCCGGACTAGCTGACCGAGAGACCCAGTACTTC.

CDR3 sequence reads: CASSYLPGTSEEQFF. The CDR3 bases are TGTGCCAGCAGTTACCTTCCCGGGACTAGCGAAGAGCAGTTCTTC. This sequence joins TRBV6-6 and TRBJ2-1; 10 bases fit TRBD2. V lost 2 bases to trimming and J lost 10 bases; unmatched junction nucleotides: 8. The CDR3 is 15 amino acids. Per the germline V gene, CDR1 is MNHNY and CDR2 is SVGAGI (reference sequence).

The chain employs TRBV7-2 and TRBJ1-3; 10 nucleotides match TRBD1. This CDR3 region has 18 residues. V lost 8 bases, J lost 0 bases, and 13 bases stayed unmatched. CDR1 SGHTA and CDR2 FQGNSA come from the germline V gene. This CDR3 reads CASSGTGDTITSGNTIYF. The DNA for the CDR3 is TGTGCCAGCTCTGGGACAGGGGACACTATTACCTCTGGAAACACCATATATTTT.

The rearrangement joins TRBV4-3 to TRBJ2-7; maybe TRBD2 (6 bases). V was trimmed by 2 bases and J by 6 bases, leaving 17 bases between them. The CDR3 has 15 residues. From germline, CDR1 is LGHNA and CDR2 YSLEER. The DNA for the CDR3 is TGCGCCAGCAGCCAAACGCCGGGACTTAGGGGCGAGCAGTACTTC. It encodes CASSQTPGLRGEQYF.

On this clone: Its ends do not fully match the called genes, so a read error is possible. J is TRBJ2-7 and V is TRBV5-4; a weak D match, TRBD2 (5 bases). There are 16 residues in the CDR3. Germline CDR1 reads SGHNT; CDR2 reads YYREEE (reference sequence). The CDR3 region is CASSQDPSGSAYEQYF. The CDR3 DNA reads as TGCGCCAGCAGCCAAGACCCTAGTGGGAGCGCCTACGAGCAGTACTTC. Full variable domain (remainder filled in from reference TRBV5-4 and TRBJ2-7): ETGVTQSPTHLIKTRGQQVTLRCSSQSGHNTVSWYQQALGQGPQFIFQYYREEENGRGNFPPRFSGLQFPNYSSELNVNALELDDSALYLCASSQDPSGSAYEQYFGPGTRLTVT.

This clone was picked up one time. The chain links TRBV28 to TRBJ2-2, with D possibly being TRBD1 (6 bases). Trimming took 2 bases from V and 7 from J, leaving 8 bases between them. The CDR3 length is 13 residues. Germline V gene lookup returns CDR1 MDHEN and CDR2 SYDVKM. This CDR3 reads CASSLGGVGELFF. The CDR3 region has the DNA TGTGCCAGCAGTTTAGGGGGCGTCGGGGAGCTGTTTTTT.

The V call is TRBV23-1, the J call TRBJ2-7; D is possibly TRBD2 (6 bases). TRBV23-1 has ORF status, its function being uncertain. Trimming removed 2 bases at V and 6 bases at J, with 23 bases between. This CDR3 spans 17 amino acids. The DNA for the CDR3 is TGCGCCAGCAGTCAACCTCCCGGACACCCGAGGGACTGCGAGCAGTACTTC. The encoded protein is CASSQPPGHPRDCEQYF.

The table lists this clone with a count of one. The chain is built from TRBV6-4 and TRBJ2-1, with TRBD2 matching 11 bases. Looked up from germline, CDR1 is MRHNA and CDR2 is SNTAGT. V lost 4 bases and J lost 7; bases outside the gene matches: 3. This CDR3 contains 14 residues. CDR3 protein: CASSVSGRGNEQFF. The DNA for the CDR3 is TGTGCCAGCAGTGTTAGCGGGAGGGGGAATGAGCAGTTCTTC.

The rearrangement joins TRBV9 to TRBJ2-2, with D possibly being TRBD2 (7 bases). Trimming took 0 bases from V and 4 from J, leaving 16 bases between them. This CDR3 spans 17 amino acids. From germline, CDR1 is SGDLS and CDR2 YYNGEE. The CDR3 DNA is TGTGCCAGCAGCGTAGAGGGGGGGACTCCTTTCACCGGGGAGCTGTTTTTT. Its protein is CASSVEGGTPFTGELFF. The entire variable domain, with the rest obtained from reference TRBV9 and TRBJ2-2, is as follows: DSGVTQTPKHLITATGQRVTLRCSPRSGDLSVYWYQQSLDQGLQFLIQYYNGEERAKGNILERFSAQQFPDLHSELNLSSLELGDSALYFCASSVEGGTPFTGELFFGEGSRLTVL.

The chain combines TRBV10-2 with TRBJ2-1; TRBD2 aligns across 12 bases. Trimming at V came to 0 bases and at J to 5 bases, leaving 5 bases not matched to a gene. Germline lookup yields CDR1 WSHSY and CDR2 SAAADI. The CDR3 extends over 17 amino acids. The CDR3 here is CASSESLGLAGDNEQFF. CDR3 in DNA: TGCGCCAGCAGTGAGTCGCTGGGACTAGCGGGTGACAATGAGCAGTTCTTC.

J is TRBJ2-7 and V is TRBV7-8; possible D gene TRBD2, 7 bases. The CDR3 runs to 18 residues. V lost 2 bases to trimming and J lost 7 bases, with 27 bases between them. Germline V gene data show CDR1 as SGHVS and CDR2 as FQNEAQ. Here the CDR3 DNA reads TGTGCCAGCAGCTTACGGCGGCCCGGGGGGCTGCGTCTAGGGGAGCAGTACTTC. Protein product: CASSLRRPGGLRLGEQYF.

V gene TRBV27 combines with J gene TRBJ2-5, with D tentatively TRBD1 (6 bases). The germline V gene encodes CDR1 MNHEY and CDR2 SMNVEV (reference sequence). Trimming removed 0 bases at V and 2 bases at J, with 10 bases between. The CDR3 loop spans 15 amino acids. This chain's CDR3 is CASSLSGHPQETQYF. DNA of the CDR3: TGTGCCAGCAGTTTATCGGGACACCCTCAAGAGACCCAGTACTTC.

The CDR3 reads CASSLEEGPITYNEQFF. The CDR3, as DNA: TGTGCCAGCAGCTTGGAGGAGGGCCCAATCACTTACAATGAGCAGTTCTTC. The chain recombines TRBV5-6 with TRBJ2-1; tentative D call: TRBD2 (6 bases). Germline values: CDR1 SGHDT, CDR2 YYEEEE. The CDR3 has 17 residues. The germline V and J ends were trimmed by 0 bases and 4 bases, with 17 bases remaining between them.

The chain recombines TRBV2 with TRBJ2-7; 12 bases map to TRBD1. This CDR3 has 16 amino acids. The V gene end was trimmed by 6 bases and the J gene end by 0 bases; junction bases not matched to a gene: 6. Per the germline V gene, CDR1 is SNHLY and CDR2 is FYNNEI. Here the CDR3 DNA reads TGTGCCAGCAGGAACCGGGACAGGGGGCGCTCCTACGAGCAGTACTTC. Translated: CASRNRDRGRSYEQYF.

The J gene is TRBJ2-1, the V gene TRBV9; a weak D match, TRBD2 (6 bases). CDR3 length equals 15 residues. Germline-derived CDR1 and CDR2 are SGDLS and YYNGEE. V was cut by 0 bases and J by 4 bases, with 11 bases left in between. DNA for the CDR3: TGTGCCAGCAGCGTAGGGTTAGCGGTTTACAATGAGCAGTTCTTC. Translating gives CASSVGLAVYNEQFF.

This rearrangement joins TRBV27 to TRBJ2-7, with a possible D match to TRBD1 (6 bases). Germline-derived CDR1 and CDR2 are MNHEY and SMNVEV (reference sequence). There are 12 residues in the CDR3. Deletions cut 6 bases from V and 5 bases from J, with 11 bases between. The CDR3 DNA reads TGTGCCAGCAGCCCCAACAGGGACGAGCAGTACTTC. This gives the protein CASSPNRDEQYF.

The J gene is TRBJ2-3, the V gene TRBV19, with 9 bases lining up with TRBD2. The germline V gene encodes CDR1 LNHDA and CDR2 SQIVND (reference sequence). With V trimmed by 2 bases and J by 6 bases, 6 bases remained unmatched. This CDR3 region has 15 residues. CDR3 coding DNA: TGTGCCAGTAGTATATTAATAGCGGGAGCGGATACGCAGTATTTT. It translates to CASSILIAGADTQYF.

The rearrangement uses TRBV5-1 and TRBJ2-7; 7 nucleotides align to TRBD1. The CDR3 has 14 residues. Per the germline V gene, CDR1 is SGHRS and CDR2 is YFSETQ. V shed 0 bases, J shed 4 bases, and the junction held 4 bases outside the gene matches. CDR3 residues: CASSLEGAGYEQYF. The CDR3 region has the DNA TGCGCCAGCAGCTTGGAGGGGGCCGGGTACGAGCAGTACTTC.

The J gene is TRBJ1-5, the V gene TRBV10-2, with D hard to call. The CDR3 consists of 13 residues. Per the germline V gene, CDR1 is WSHSY and CDR2 is SAAADI. V was shortened by 4 bases and J by 6 bases, with 10 bases between the two germline ends. In nucleotides, the CDR3 is TGCGCCAGCAGTGGCGGGTATCGTCAGCCCCAGCATTTT. This codes for CASSGGYRQPQHF.

This clone was seen a single time. This chain's CDR3 is CASSPGLGSSYNEQFF. CDR3 DNA sequence: TGTGCCAGCAGCCCCGGACTAGGGAGCTCCTACAATGAGCAGTTCTTC. This sequence joins TRBV11-2 and TRBJ2-1; 7 bases map to TRBD2. The CDR3 extends over 16 amino acids. Germline-derived CDR1 and CDR2 are SGHAT and FQNNGV. Unmatched junction bases numbered 7, after V lost 5 bases and J lost 0 bases.